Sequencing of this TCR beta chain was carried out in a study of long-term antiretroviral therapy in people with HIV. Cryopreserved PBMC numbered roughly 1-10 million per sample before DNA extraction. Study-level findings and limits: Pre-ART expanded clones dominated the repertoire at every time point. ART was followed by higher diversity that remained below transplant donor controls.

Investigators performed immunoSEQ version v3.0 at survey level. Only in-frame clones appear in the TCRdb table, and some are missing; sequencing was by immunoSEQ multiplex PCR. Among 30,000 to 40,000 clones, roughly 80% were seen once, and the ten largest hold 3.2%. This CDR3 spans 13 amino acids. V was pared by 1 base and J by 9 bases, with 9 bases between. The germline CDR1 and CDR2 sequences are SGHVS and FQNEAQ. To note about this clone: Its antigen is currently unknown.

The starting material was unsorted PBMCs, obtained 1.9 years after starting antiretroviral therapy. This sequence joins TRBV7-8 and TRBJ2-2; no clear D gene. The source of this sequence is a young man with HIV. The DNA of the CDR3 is TGTGCCAGCAGCTTAGGGGCGGAGAGGGAGCTGTTTTTT. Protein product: CASSLGAERELFF.